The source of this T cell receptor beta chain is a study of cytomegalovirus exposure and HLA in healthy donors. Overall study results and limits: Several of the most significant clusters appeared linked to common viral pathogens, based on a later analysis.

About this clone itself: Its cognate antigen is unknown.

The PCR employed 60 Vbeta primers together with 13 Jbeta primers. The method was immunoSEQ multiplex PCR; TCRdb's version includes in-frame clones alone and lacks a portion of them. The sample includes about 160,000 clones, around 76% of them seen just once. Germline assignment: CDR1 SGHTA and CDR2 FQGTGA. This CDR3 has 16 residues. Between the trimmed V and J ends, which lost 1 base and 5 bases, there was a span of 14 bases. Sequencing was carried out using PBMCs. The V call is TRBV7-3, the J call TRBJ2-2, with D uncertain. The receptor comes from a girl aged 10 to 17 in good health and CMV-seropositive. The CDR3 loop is CASSLKTVAGTGELFF. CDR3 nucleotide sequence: TGTGCCAGCAGCTTAAAAACGGTGGCCGGGACCGGGGAGCTGTTTTTT.